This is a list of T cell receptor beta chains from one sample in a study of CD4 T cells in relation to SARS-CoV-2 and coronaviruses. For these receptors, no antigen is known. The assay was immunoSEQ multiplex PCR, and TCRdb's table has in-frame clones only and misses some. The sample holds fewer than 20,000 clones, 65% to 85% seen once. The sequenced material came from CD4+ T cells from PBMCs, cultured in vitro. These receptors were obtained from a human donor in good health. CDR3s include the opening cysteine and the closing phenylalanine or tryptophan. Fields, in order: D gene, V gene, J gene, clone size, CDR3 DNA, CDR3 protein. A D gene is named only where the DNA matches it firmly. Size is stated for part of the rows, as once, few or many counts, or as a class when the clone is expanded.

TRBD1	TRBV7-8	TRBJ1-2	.	TGTGCCAGCAGGGGGACAGCTATTAACTATGGCTACACCTTC	CASRGTAINYGYTF
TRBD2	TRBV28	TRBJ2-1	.	TGTGCCAGCAGCCCCTCTAGCGGGAGTTACAATGAGCAGTTCTTC	CASSPSSGSYNEQFF
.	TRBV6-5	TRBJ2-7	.	TGTGCCAGCAGTTACTCGAGGCAGCCAAGCTCCTACGAGCAGTACTTC	CASSYSRQPSSYEQYF
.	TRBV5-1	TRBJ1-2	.	TGCGCCAGCAGCTTGCAATCCAGCCAAAGTACATATGGCTACACCTTC	CASSLQSSQSTYGYTF
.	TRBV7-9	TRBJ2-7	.	TGTGCCAGCAGCGGACGGTCCCAGGGGCTGCACGAGCAGTACTTC	CASSGRSQGLHEQYF
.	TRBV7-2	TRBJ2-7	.	TGTGCCAGCAGCTTAACCGGGACACAGACCGCCTACGAGCAGTACTTC	CASSLTGTQTAYEQYF
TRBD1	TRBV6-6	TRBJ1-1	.	TGTGCCAGCAGGTCAGGGGGCCCGAACACTGAAGCTTTCTTT	CASRSGGPNTEAFF
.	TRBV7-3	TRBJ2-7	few	TGTGCCAGCAGCCCGGACAGAATCGAGCAGTACTTC	CASSPDRIEQYF
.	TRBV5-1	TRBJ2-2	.	TGCGCCAGCAGCTACGGGTCTCGGACTGTCTTGAGGGAGCTGTTTTTT	CASSYGSRTVLRELFF
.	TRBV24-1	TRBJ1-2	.	TGTGCCACCTCCAGGGGAGACGGCTACACCTTC	CATSRGDGYTF
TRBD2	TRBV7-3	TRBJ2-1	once	TGTGCCAGCAGCCCCGGGACTAGCGGATACAATGAGCAGTTCTTC	CASSPGTSGYNEQFF
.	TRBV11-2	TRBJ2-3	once	TGTGCCAGCAGCGCAATGTTATCCGCAGATACGCAGTATTTT	CASSAMLSADTQYF
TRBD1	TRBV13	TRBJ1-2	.	TGTGCCAGCAGCAAGCGGGACAGGGGGCATGGCTACACCTTC	CASSKRDRGHGYTF
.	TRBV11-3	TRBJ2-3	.	TGTGCCAGCAGCCCCAGCACGTACACAGATACGCAGTATTTT	CASSPSTYTDTQYF
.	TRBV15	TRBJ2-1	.	TGTGCCACCAGCAGACGGACAGACGTAGTAGATGAGCAGTTCTTC	CATSRRTDVVDEQFF
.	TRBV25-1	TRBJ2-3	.	TGTGCCAGCAGTGAACGACTAGGAGGAGGGGATACGCAGTATTTT	CASSERLGGGDTQYF
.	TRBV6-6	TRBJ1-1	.	TGTGCCAGCAGTTGGGTTCGGACAGAAGCTTTCTTT	CASSWVRTEAFF
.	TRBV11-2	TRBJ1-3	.	TGTGCCAGCAGTCTTAGGGCAGTCTCTGGAAACACCATATATTTT	CASSLRAVSGNTIYF
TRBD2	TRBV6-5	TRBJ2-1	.	TGTGCCAGCAACCCGACTAGCGGCAATGAGCAGTTCTTC	CASNPTSGNEQFF
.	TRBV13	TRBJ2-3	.	TGTGCCAGCAGCTTAGTACGGGGGACGGGAGATACGCAGTATTTT	CASSLVRGTGDTQYF
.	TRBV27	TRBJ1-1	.	TGTGCCAGCAAACCGGACACTGAAGCTTTCTTT	CASKPDTEAFF
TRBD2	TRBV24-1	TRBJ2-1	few	TGTGCCACCAGTGATTGGGCGGGAGGCTATGAGCAGTTCTTC	CATSDWAGGYEQFF
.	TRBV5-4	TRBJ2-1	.	TGTGCCAGCAGCTCCCAGGGCTCCTACAATGAGCAGTTCTTC	CASSSQGSYNEQFF
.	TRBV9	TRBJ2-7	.	TGTGCCAGCAACAGAGGAGAGAGCTACGAGCAGTACTTC	CASNRGESYEQYF
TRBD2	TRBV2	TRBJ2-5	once	TGTGCCAGCACGGCGGGGGGTTACCAAGAGACCCAGTACTTC	CASTAGGYQETQYF
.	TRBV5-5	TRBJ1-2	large	TGTGCCAGCAGCCCGGACGGGGCCTATGGCTACACCTTC	CASSPDGAYGYTF
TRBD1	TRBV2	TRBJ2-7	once	TGTGCCAGCATACCGGGACAGGGCTTCTACGAGCAGTACTTC	CASIPGQGFYEQYF
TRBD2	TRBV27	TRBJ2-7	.	TGTGCCAGCAGTTTCGCCCGTACACGACTAGCGGGGTCCTACGAGCAGTACTTC	CASSFARTRLAGSYEQYF
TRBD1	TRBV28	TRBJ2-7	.	TGTGCCAGCAGTTCCCTACAGGGGCTCTCCTACGAGCAGTACTTC	CASSSLQGLSYEQYF
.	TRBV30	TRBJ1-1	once	TGTGCCTGGAGTGTCTCCACTGAAGCTTTCTTT	CAWSVSTEAFF
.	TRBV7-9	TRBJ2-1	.	TGTGCCAGCAGCTTAAACCGCTACAATGAGCAGTTCTTC	CASSLNRYNEQFF
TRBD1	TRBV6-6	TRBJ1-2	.	TGTGCCAGCAGTTACTGGGACAGGGGTGTTTTGGAGGGCTACACCTTC	CASSYWDRGVLEGYTF
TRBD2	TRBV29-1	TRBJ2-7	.	TGCGGGATCATAGCGGGAGGTACCTACGAGCAGTACTTC	CGIIAGGTYEQYF
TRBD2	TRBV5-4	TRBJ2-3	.	TGTGCCAGCAGTTCTCCGGGACTAGCGGCCGCCGGGGATACGCAGTATTTT	CASSSPGLAAAGDTQYF
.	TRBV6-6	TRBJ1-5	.	TGTGCCAGCAGTTACCCGGGGTCGGGTCAGCCCCAGCATTTT	CASSYPGSGQPQHF
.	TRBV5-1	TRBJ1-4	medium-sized	TGCGCCAGCAGCTTGAGACGAGGGGAAGGGACTAATGAAAAACTGTTTTTT	CASSLRRGEGTNEKLFF
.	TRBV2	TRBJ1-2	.	TGTGCCAGCAGGGGTGCCGGAGTCTATGGCTACACCTTC	CASRGAGVYGYTF
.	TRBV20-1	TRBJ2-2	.	TGCAGTGCTAGTTATTCGGCGAGATCCACCGGGGAGCTGTTTTTT	CSASYSARSTGELFF
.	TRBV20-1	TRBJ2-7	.	TGCAGTGCTGCAGCAGGATACGAGCAGTACTTC	CSAAAGYEQYF
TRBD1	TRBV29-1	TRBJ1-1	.	TGCAGCGTTCAGGGGGCTAGCGGCACTGAAGCTTTCTTT	CSVQGASGTEAFF
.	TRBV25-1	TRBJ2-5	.	TGTGCCAGCAGTGAATCGGGACGGCAAGAGACCCAGTACTTC	CASSESGRQETQYF
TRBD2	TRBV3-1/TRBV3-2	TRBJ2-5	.	TGTGCCAGCAGCCCACGGGGTAGCGGGAGGGCCCTGGAGACCCAGTACTTC	CASSPRGSGRALETQYF
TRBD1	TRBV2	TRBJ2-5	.	TGTGCCAGCAGCGGGGACAGCCGAGAGACCCAGTACTTC	CASSGDSRETQYF
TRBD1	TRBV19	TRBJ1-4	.	TGTGCCAGTAGCCCCGGACAGGGGACTAATGAAAAACTGTTTTTT	CASSPGQGTNEKLFF
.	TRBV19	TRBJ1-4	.	TGTGCCAGTAGTATAGTAGGGGGGGCCGATGAAAAACTGTTTTTT	CASSIVGGADEKLFF
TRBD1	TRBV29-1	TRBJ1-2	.	TGCAGCGTGGGACAGGGATATGACTATGGCTACACCTTC	CSVGQGYDYGYTF
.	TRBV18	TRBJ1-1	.	TGTGCCAGCTCACCACTGGTGAACACTGAAGCTTTCTTT	CASSPLVNTEAFF